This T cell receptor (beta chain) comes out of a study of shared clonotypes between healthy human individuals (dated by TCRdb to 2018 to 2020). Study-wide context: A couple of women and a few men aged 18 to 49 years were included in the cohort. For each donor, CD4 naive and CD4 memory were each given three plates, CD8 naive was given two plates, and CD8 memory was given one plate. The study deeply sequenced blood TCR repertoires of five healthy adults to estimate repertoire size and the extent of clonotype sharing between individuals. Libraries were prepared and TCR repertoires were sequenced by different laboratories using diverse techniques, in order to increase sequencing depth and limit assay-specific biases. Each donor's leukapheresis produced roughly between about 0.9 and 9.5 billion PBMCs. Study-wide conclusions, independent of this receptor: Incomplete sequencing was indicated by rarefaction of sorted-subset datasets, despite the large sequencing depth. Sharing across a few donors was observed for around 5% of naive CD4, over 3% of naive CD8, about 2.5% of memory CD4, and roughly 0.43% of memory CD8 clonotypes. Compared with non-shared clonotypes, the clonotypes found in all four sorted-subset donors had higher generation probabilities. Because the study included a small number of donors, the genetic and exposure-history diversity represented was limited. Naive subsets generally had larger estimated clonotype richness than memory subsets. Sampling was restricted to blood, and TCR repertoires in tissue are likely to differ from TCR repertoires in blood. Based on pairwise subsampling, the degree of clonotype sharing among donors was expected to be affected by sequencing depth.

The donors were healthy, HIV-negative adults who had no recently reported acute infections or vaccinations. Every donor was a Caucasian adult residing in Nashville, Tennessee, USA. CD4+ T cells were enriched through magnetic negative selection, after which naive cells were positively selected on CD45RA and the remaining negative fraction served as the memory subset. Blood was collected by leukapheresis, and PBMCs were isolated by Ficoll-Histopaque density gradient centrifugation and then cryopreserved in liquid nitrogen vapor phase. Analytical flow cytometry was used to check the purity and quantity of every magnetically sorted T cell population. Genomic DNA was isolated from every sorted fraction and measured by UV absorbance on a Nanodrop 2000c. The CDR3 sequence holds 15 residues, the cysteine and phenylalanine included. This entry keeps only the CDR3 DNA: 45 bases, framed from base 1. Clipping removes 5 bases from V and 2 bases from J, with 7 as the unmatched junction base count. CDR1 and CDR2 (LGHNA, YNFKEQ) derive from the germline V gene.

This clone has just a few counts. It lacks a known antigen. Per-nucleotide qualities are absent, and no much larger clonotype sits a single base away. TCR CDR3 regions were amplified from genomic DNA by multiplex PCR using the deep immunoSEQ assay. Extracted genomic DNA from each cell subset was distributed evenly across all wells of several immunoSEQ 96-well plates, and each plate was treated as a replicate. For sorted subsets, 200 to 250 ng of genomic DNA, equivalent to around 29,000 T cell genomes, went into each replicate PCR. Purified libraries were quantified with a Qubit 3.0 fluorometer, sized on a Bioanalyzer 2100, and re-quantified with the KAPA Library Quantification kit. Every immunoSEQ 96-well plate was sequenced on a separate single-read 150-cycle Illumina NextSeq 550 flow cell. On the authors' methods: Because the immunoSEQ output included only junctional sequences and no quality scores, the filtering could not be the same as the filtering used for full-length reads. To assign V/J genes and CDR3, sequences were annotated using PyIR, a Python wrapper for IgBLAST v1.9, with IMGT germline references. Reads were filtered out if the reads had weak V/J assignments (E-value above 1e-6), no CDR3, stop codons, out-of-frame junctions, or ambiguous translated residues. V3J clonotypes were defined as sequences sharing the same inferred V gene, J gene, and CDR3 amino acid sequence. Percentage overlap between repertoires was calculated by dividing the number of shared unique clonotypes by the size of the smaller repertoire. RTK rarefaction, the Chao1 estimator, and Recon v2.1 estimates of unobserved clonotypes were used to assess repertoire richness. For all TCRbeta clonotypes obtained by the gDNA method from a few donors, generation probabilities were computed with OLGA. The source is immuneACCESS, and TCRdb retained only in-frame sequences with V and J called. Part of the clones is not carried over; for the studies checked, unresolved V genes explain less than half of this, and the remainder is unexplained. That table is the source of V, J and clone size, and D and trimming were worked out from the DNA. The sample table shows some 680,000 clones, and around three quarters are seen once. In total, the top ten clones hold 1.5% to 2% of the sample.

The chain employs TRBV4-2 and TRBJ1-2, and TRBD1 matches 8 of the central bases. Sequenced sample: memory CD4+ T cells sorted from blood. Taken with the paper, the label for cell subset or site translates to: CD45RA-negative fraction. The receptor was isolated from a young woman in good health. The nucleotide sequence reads TGTGCCAGCAGCGAACAGGGGGAGATCAACTATGGCTACACCTTC. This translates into CASSEQGEINYGYTF.